These 9 T cell receptor beta chains came from one sample sequenced in a study of blood T cells in healthy people across ages. A second PCR, run for roughly 6 to 11 cycles, used a sample-barcoded 5' primer plus a J-beta primer mix. MiXCR, run by TCRdb on the 5' RACE reads, gives a single entry per CDR3 protein. The table records over 1.5 million distinct CDR3 sequences, 40% to 55% of them present only once. The source material was blood. Source of these receptors: a woman in her thirties or forties in good health.

The chain has TRBV20-1 and TRBJ2-1; tentative D call: TRBD2 (6 bases). CDR3 length equals 13 residues. Germline V CDR1 and CDR2: DFQATT, SNEGSKA (reference sequence). Trimming took off 6 bases at V and 6 bases at J, with 15 bases between the two ends. The CDR3 loop is CSARQLARNEQFF. In DNA form, the CDR3 reads TGCAGTGCCAGGCAACTAGCCCGCAATGAGCAGTTCTTC.

This sequence joins TRBV15 and TRBJ1-6; D is ambiguous. The CDR3 consists of 14 residues. Germline values: CDR1 LNHNV, CDR2 YYDKDF (reference sequence). Trimming took off 0 bases at V and 7 bases at J, with 7 bases between the two ends. The DNA for the CDR3 is TGTGCCACCAGCAGAGATCACACGAATTCACCCCTCCACTTT. Its translation is CATSRDHTNSPLHF.

The chain couples TRBV6-2 or TRBV6-3 to TRBJ2-3; 9 bases line up with TRBD2. From germline, CDR1 is MNHEY and CDR2 SVGEGT. The length of the CDR3 is 15 residues. Germline trimming cut 5 bases from V and 2 bases from J; bases unmatched to any gene: 5. CDR3 amino acids: CASSDQGLATDTQYF. CDR3 DNA sequence: TGTGCCAGCAGTGACCAGGGACTAGCCACAGATACGCAGTATTTT.

The gene calls are TRBV4-1 and TRBJ1-1, with a weak D call TRBD1 (5 bases). V was pared by 4 bases and J by 8 bases, with 14 bases between. Germline V gene lookup returns CDR1 MGHRA and CDR2 YSYEKL. This CDR3 comprises 13 residues. CDR3 sequence reads: CASSPLGVQEAFF. As DNA, the CDR3 is TGCGCCAGCAGCCCGCTAGGGGTTCAAGAAGCTTTCTTT.

The chain links TRBV4-3 to TRBJ1-2; the match to TRBD1 covers 7 bases. Trimming at V came to 0 bases and at J to 10 bases, leaving 5 bases not matched to a gene. The CDR3 spans 13 residues. CDR1 and CDR2 from the germline V gene are LGHNA and YSLEER. The CDR3 coding sequence is TGCGCCAGCAGCCAAGATATGGGACAGATCTACACCTTC. Protein product: CASSQDMGQIYTF.

This chain connects TRBV6-1 to TRBJ2-6, with D possibly TRBD2 on 6 matching bases. This CDR3 comprises 18 residues. The germline V gene has CDR1 MNHNS and CDR2 SASEGT. The V gene lost 2 bases and the J gene lost 1 base, with 15 bases spanning the gap. This chain's CDR3 is CASSELKPGTSGANVLTF. The CDR3, as DNA: TGTGCCAGCAGTGAATTGAAGCCGGGGACTTCTGGGGCCAACGTCCTGACTTTC.

The chain carries TRBV4-2 and TRBJ2-4, with TRBD1 matching 8 bases. The tail of the sequence fits TRBJ2-5 better, so the J call may be wrong. This CDR3 is built from 15 residues. Germline values: CDR1 LGHNA, CDR2 YNFKEQ. In DNA, the CDR3 is TGTGCCAGCAGCCTTCGGACAGGGAGGAGTGAGACCCAGTACTTC. Amino acid sequence: CASSLRTGRSETQYF.

The chain is built from TRBV10-1 and TRBJ2-1; TRBD2 is a possible D gene (6 bases). The CDR3 length is 16 residues. V gave up 3 bases and J gave up 0 bases, with 12 bases separating them. The germline V gene encodes CDR1 WNHNN and CDR2 SYGVQD (reference sequence). The CDR3 reads CASSDPAGSSYNEQFF. CDR3 coding DNA: TGCGCCAGCAGTGATCCGGCGGGGAGCTCCTACAATGAGCAGTTCTTC.

This clonotype was recorded once. The chain joins TRBV20-1 to TRBJ1-6; 11 bases line up with TRBD1. The CDR3 loop spans 15 amino acids. V lost 2 bases to trimming and J lost 10 bases; unmatched junction nucleotides: 7. The germline V gene encodes CDR1 DFQATT and CDR2 SNEGSKA (reference sequence). CDR3 protein: CSARPGTGGLSPLHF. The CDR3 DNA reads TGCAGTGCTAGACCGGGGACAGGGGGATTGTCACCCCTCCACTTT.